The following is a T cell receptor beta chain sequence with its context. These data originate in a study of blood T cell repertoires in COVID-19. Study details: Both acute and convalescent COVID-19 samples were obtained from the United States, Italy and Spain. T cells, B-cell-depleted T cells, or PBMCs supplied cDNA or gDNA.

As originally analysed: Counts of nucleated cells, estimated from reference gene primer amplification, were obtained. Assay used: immunoSEQ multiplex PCR; TCRdb lists only in-frame clones, some missing. The DNA was the basis for D and trimming; V, J and clone size are from that table. The data contain about 56,000 clones, almost 85% of them singletons. The CDR3 spans 14 residues. Germline loops: CDR1 MNHNY, CDR2 SVGAGI (reference sequence). V lost 3 bases and J lost 4, with 12 bases in between. V usage is TRBV6-6 and J usage is TRBJ1-2; D call uncertain. The sequence was collected from a woman at least 80 years old with acute or convalescent COVID-19. Sequenced: peripheral blood. The CDR3 is CASSYFPESYGYTF. CDR3 sequence (DNA): TGTGCCAGCAGTTATTTCCCAGAAAGCTATGGCTACACCTTC.